A selection of T cell receptor beta chains follows, all from one sample in a study of CD8+ T cells in alopecia areata. Clones were read by immunoSEQ multiplex PCR, and TCRdb kept only the in-frame ones, dropping some. The data contain 130,000 or so clones, about 50% of them seen just once; the ten biggest clones take up over 9.5%. Sample: NKG2D-low CD8+ T cells sorted from blood. The source is a human donor with alopecia areata. Each CDR3 is given with its conserved first and last residue. The order of the fields is V gene, clone size, D gene, J gene, CDR3 DNA, CDR3 protein. D genes are given only for firm matches. Some rows have no size entry. The others give once, few or many, or a class for an expanded clone.

V: TRBV7-9; size: few; D: NA; J: TRBJ2-1; DNA: TGTGCCAGCAGCTTAAGGCCAGGGGACGAGCAGTTCTTC; CDR3: CASSLRPGDEQFF
V: TRBV11-2; size: NA; D: NA; J: TRBJ2-5; DNA: TGTGCCAGCAGCTTAGAAGGCAGCCAAGAGACCCAGTACTTC; CDR3: CASSLEGSQETQYF
V: TRBV29-1; size: NA; D: TRBD1; J: TRBJ1-2; DNA: TGCAGCGTTCAACTACAATTGGGACAGGGACATGGCTACACCTTC; CDR3: CSVQLQLGQGHGYTF
V: TRBV28; size: NA; D: NA; J: TRBJ2-3; DNA: TGTGCCAGCAGTTCCCGACAGTCCACAGATACGCAGTATTTT; CDR3: CASSSRQSTDTQYF
V: TRBV29-1; size: few; D: NA; J: TRBJ2-7; DNA: TGCAGCGTCCAGGGAAAGCTAACCTACGAGCAGTACTTC; CDR3: CSVQGKLTYEQYF
V: TRBV4-3; size: few; D: NA; J: TRBJ2-5; DNA: TGCGCCAGCAGCCAAGATCATGTATCGCGGCGTAGAGAGACCCAGTACTTC; CDR3: CASSQDHVSRRRETQYF
V: TRBV30; size: NA; D: TRBD2; J: TRBJ2-1; DNA: TGTGCCTGGACTGACGGGGGGATGTCGTATGAGCAGTTCTTC; CDR3: CAWTDGGMSYEQFF
V: TRBV28; size: NA; D: NA; J: TRBJ2-7; DNA: TGTGCCAGCAGTTTACGGGAGAGCTCCTACGAGCAGTACTTC; CDR3: CASSLRESSYEQYF
V: TRBV29-1; size: NA; D: NA; J: TRBJ2-3; DNA: TGCAGCGTTGAAGATCTGGTACGGGAGTGGGTCACAGATACGCAGTATTTT; CDR3: CSVEDLVREWVTDTQYF
V: TRBV6-6; size: few; D: NA; J: TRBJ1-2; DNA: TGTGCCAGCAGCATACTCCCTGCGGGCTACTATGGCTACACCTTC; CDR3: CASSILPAGYYGYTF
V: TRBV29-1; size: NA; D: NA; J: TRBJ2-7; DNA: TGCAGCGGAAGCGACAGGAGCTCCTACGAGCAGTACTTC; CDR3: CSGSDRSSYEQYF
V: TRBV4-3; size: once; D: NA; J: TRBJ2-7; DNA: TGCGCCAGCAGCCAACGGTGGCAGGGTGGGTACGAGCAGTACTTC; CDR3: CASSQRWQGGYEQYF
V: TRBV27; size: few; D: NA; J: TRBJ2-1; DNA: TGTGCCAGCAGTTCGACTAGTTACAATGAGCAGTTCTTC; CDR3: CASSSTSYNEQFF
V: TRBV29-1; size: NA; D: TRBD2; J: TRBJ2-3; DNA: TGCAGCGTCGAACTAGCGGACCAGGATACGCAGTATTTT; CDR3: CSVELADQDTQYF
V: TRBV2; size: NA; D: NA; J: TRBJ2-7; DNA: TGTGCCAGCCTATGGGACACCGAGCAGTACTTC; CDR3: CASLWDTEQYF
V: TRBV30; size: NA; D: TRBD1; J: TRBJ1-2; DNA: TGTGCCTGGGCACCTATCCCGGACAGGCCAAACTATGGCTACACCTTC; CDR3: CAWAPIPDRPNYGYTF
V: TRBV2; size: NA; D: NA; J: TRBJ2-3; DNA: TGTGCCAGCAGGGACCAAGGACACATCACAGATACGCAGTATTTT; CDR3: CASRDQGHITDTQYF
V: TRBV29-1; size: NA; D: NA; J: TRBJ1-2; DNA: TGCAGCGTCCCGGGCCCCGTTAACTATGGCTACACCTTC; CDR3: CSVPGPVNYGYTF
V: TRBV9; size: NA; D: NA; J: TRBJ2-1; DNA: TGTGCCAGCGGGGTGGGCAATGAGCAGTTCTTC; CDR3: CASGVGNEQFF
V: TRBV28; size: few; D: NA; J: TRBJ2-7; DNA: TGTGCCAGCAGTACCACTTACGAGCAGTACTTC; CDR3: CASSTTYEQYF
V: TRBV29-1; size: few; D: NA; J: TRBJ1-2; DNA: TGCAGCGTTGAAGAAAGTGGAGGGGCATATGGCTACACCTTC; CDR3: CSVEESGGAYGYTF
V: TRBV29-1; size: once; D: NA; J: TRBJ2-7; DNA: TGCAGCGTTGAAGGGCAGCACTACGAGCAGTACTTC; CDR3: CSVEGQHYEQYF
V: TRBV25-1; size: NA; D: NA; J: TRBJ2-3; DNA: TGTGCCAGCTCTGGACACGGAACTAGCACAGATACGCAGTATTTT; CDR3: CASSGHGTSTDTQYF
V: TRBV23-1; size: few; D: TRBD1; J: TRBJ2-3; DNA: TGCGCCAGCAGTCCCTCAGTCGACAGGGAATTAGATACGCAGTATTTT; CDR3: CASSPSVDRELDTQYF
V: TRBV29-1; size: NA; D: NA; J: TRBJ1-1; DNA: TGCAGCGCCCCAGTGGGGAGAGGAGCTTTCTTT; CDR3: CSAPVGRGAFF
V: TRBV28; size: NA; D: NA; J: TRBJ2-7; DNA: TGTGCCAGCAGTGGGAGGACCAGCGCCTACGAGCAGTACTTC; CDR3: CASSGRTSAYEQYF
V: TRBV6-5; size: few; D: NA; J: TRBJ2-5; DNA: TGTGCCAGCAGTTACTCGGGGGAGACCCAGTACTTC; CDR3: CASSYSGETQYF
V: TRBV4-1; size: few; D: NA; J: TRBJ2-5; DNA: TGCGCCAGCAGCCAAGAACCGGCGGAGACCCAGTACTTC; CDR3: CASSQEPAETQYF
V: TRBV27; size: NA; D: NA; J: TRBJ1-2; DNA: TGTGCCAGCAGTGGGGGCTATGGCTACACCTTC; CDR3: CASSGGYGYTF
V: TRBV9; size: NA; D: NA; J: TRBJ1-1; DNA: TGTGCCAGCAGCCGGGGGGACGAAGCTTTCTTT; CDR3: CASSRGDEAFF
V: TRBV30; size: NA; D: TRBD2; J: TRBJ2-5; DNA: TGTGCCTGGAGTCTCCAAGGACTAGCGGGAGTCGAGACCCAGTACTTC; CDR3: CAWSLQGLAGVETQYF
V: TRBV29-1; size: few; D: TRBD1; J: TRBJ2-7; DNA: TGCAGCGTTGCTTACAGGGGGGCCGACGAGCAGTACTTC; CDR3: CSVAYRGADEQYF
V: TRBV29-1; size: NA; D: NA; J: TRBJ2-7; DNA: TGCAGCGTTGAGTCGGCACCTCCCTCCTACGAGCAGTACTTC; CDR3: CSVESAPPSYEQYF
V: TRBV29-1; size: NA; D: TRBD2; J: TRBJ2-7; DNA: TGCAGCGTTGAGGGTACCGCGGGGACTAGCGGCGCCTACGAGCAGTACTTC; CDR3: CSVEGTAGTSGAYEQYF
V: TRBV29-1; size: few; D: NA; J: TRBJ1-2; DNA: TGCAGCGTTGAAGATCGCTATGGCTACACCTTC; CDR3: CSVEDRYGYTF
V: TRBV23-1; size: few; D: NA; J: TRBJ1-5; DNA: TGCGCCAAAAAACGGAGTCAGCCCCAGCATTTT; CDR3: CAKKRSQPQHF
V: TRBV7-9; size: NA; D: TRBD2; J: TRBJ2-3; DNA: TGTGCCAGCAGCTTATCAATACTAGCGGGGGCAGGAGATACGCAGTATTTT; CDR3: CASSLSILAGAGDTQYF
V: TRBV29-1; size: few; D: TRBD1; J: TRBJ1-2; DNA: TGCAGCGTTGAAGGACAGGGAGGAGGCTACACCTTC; CDR3: CSVEGQGGGYTF
V: TRBV25-1; size: few; D: NA; J: TRBJ2-3; DNA: TGTGCCAGCAGTAAGTTTCCATCTAGCACAGATACGCAGTATTTT; CDR3: CASSKFPSSTDTQYF
V: TRBV9; size: few; D: TRBD2; J: TRBJ2-3; DNA: TGTGCCAGCAGCGATAGCGGGGGGGCAACAGATACGCAGTATTTT; CDR3: CASSDSGGATDTQYF
V: TRBV29-1; size: few; D: NA; J: TRBJ2-7; DNA: TGCAGCGTTGAGAGGGGGAACTACGAGCAGTACTTC; CDR3: CSVERGNYEQYF
V: TRBV20-1; size: few; D: NA; J: TRBJ2-1; DNA: TGCAGTGCTAGAGATTACAATGAGCAGTTCTTC; CDR3: CSARDYNEQFF
V: TRBV5-6; size: NA; D: NA; J: TRBJ1-1; DNA: TGTGCCAGCAGCCATTACGGGACTGAAGCTTTCTTT; CDR3: CASSHYGTEAFF
V: TRBV29-1; size: NA; D: NA; J: TRBJ2-7; DNA: TGCAGCGTTAAAAGGGCCGTCACCGGGACACCGCAAATACCCTACGAGCAGTACTTC; CDR3: CSVKRAVTGTPQIPYEQYF
V: TRBV13; size: NA; D: NA; J: TRBJ1-5; DNA: TGTGCCAGCAGCTTAGGACAGAGCAATCAGCCCCAGCATTTT; CDR3: CASSLGQSNQPQHF
V: TRBV29-1; size: few; D: NA; J: TRBJ2-4; DNA: TGCAGCGTTGAAGGGACAGCCAAAAACATTCAGTACTTC; CDR3: CSVEGTAKNIQYF
V: TRBV29-1; size: NA; D: NA; J: TRBJ1-4; DNA: TGCAGCGTTGAAGAACAGGCCGGGGATTTTAGCCTGTTTTTT; CDR3: CSVEEQAGDFSLFF
V: TRBV30; size: NA; D: NA; J: TRBJ1-2; DNA: TGTGCCTGGAGATTGGGGGCCTCCTATGGCTACACCTTC; CDR3: CAWRLGASYGYTF
V: TRBV29-1; size: few; D: TRBD1; J: TRBJ2-7; DNA: TGCAGCGTTAGGACAGGAGGCTCCTACGAGCAGTACTTC; CDR3: CSVRTGGSYEQYF